This TCR beta chain was recorded in a study of early T cells in non-severe SARS-CoV-2 infection. TCRdb independently ran MiXCR on the 5' RACE reads; one entry per CDR3 protein. This sample has roughly 100,000 distinct CDR3 sequences; 10% to 15% occur once, and the top ten carry 5.5% to 7%. The V gene lost 6 bases and the J gene lost 2 bases, with 10 bases spanning the gap. The CDR3 contains 13 residues. The germline CDR1 and CDR2 sequences are MDHEN and SYDVKM. This clonotype was detected a few times. The clonotype comes from an adult who was a healthcare worker with PCR-confirmed SARS-CoV-2 infection or an uninfected control (not recorded which). The V call is TRBV28, the J call TRBJ2-5; D not resolved. Sequenced: whole blood. The CDR3 sequence: CASRASWQETQYF. The CDR3 bases are TGTGCCAGCAGGGCTAGTTGGCAAGAGACCCAGTACTTC.